Detailed here is one TCR beta chain. V lost 8 bases and J lost 0, with 15 bases in between. This CDR3 comprises 15 residues. Germline lookup yields CDR1 KGHSH and CDR2 LQKENI. These data come from a study of blood T cell repertoires in COVID-19. Background on the study: Acute and convalescent COVID-19 specimens originated in the United States, Italy and Spain. PBMCs, B-cell-depleted T cells, or T cells provided the cDNA or gDNA that made up the material.

Per the study methods: Estimated nucleated cell counts came from reference gene primer amplification. Here immunoSEQ multiplex PCR was the method, and the copy in TCRdb shows in-frame clones only, minus some. V and J calls and clone size are those listed in that table; D and trimming were worked out from the DNA. The repertoire holds 55,000 to 80,000 clones, around 80% seen once, with roughly 5.6% in the top ten. The rearrangement joins TRBV18 to TRBJ2-3, with D unresolved. The clonotype originates from a man over 45 with active COVID-19. The sequenced material came from peripheral blood. CDR3 sequence (DNA): TGTGCCAGCCGTTTTACCTTCACTAGCACAGATACGCAGTATTTT. Translated, it gives CASRFTFTSTDTQYF.